This entry describes one T cell receptor beta chain. Some clones are missing from TCRdb's copy, which holds only in-frame ones; the method was immunoSEQ multiplex PCR. This repertoire shows approximately 150,000 clones, less than 80% found once; its top ten account for under 20%. CDR1 and CDR2 from the germline V gene are SGHRS and YFSETQ. Trimming cost V 5 bases and J 0 bases, with 11 bases left between them. This CDR3 has 15 amino acids. This specimen comes from a study of blood T cell repertoires in COVID-19. The chain recombines TRBV5-1 with TRBJ2-2, with D possibly being TRBD1 (5 bases). This sequence was found in an older woman in a cohort exposed to, infected with or recovered from COVID-19 (not recorded which). What was sequenced was PBMCs or T cells enriched from blood (not recorded which). This CDR3 is CASSYQGTNTGELFF. In DNA form, the CDR3 reads TGCGCCAGCAGTTATCAGGGTACGAACACCGGGGAGCTGTTTTTT.